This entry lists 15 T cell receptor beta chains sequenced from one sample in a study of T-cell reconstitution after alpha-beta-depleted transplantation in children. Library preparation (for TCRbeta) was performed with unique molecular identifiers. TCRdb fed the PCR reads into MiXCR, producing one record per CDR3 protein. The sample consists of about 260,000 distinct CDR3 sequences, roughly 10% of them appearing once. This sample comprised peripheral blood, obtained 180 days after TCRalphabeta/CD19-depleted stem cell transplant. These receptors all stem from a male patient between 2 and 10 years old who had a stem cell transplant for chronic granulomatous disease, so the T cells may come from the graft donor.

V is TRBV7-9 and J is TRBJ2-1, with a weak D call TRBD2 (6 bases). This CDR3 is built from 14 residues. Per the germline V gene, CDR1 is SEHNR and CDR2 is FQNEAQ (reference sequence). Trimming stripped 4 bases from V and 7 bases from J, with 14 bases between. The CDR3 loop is CASSSRLGPNEQFF. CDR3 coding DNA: TGTGCCAGCAGCTCCCGACTAGGCCCGAATGAGCAGTTCTTC.

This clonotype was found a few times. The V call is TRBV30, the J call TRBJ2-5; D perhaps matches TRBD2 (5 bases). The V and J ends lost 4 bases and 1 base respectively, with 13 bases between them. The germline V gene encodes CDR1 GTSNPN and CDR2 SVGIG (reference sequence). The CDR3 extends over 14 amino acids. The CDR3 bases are TGTGCCTGGAATGTTCGGGGTGTCCAAGAGACCCAGTACTTC. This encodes CAWNVRGVQETQYF.

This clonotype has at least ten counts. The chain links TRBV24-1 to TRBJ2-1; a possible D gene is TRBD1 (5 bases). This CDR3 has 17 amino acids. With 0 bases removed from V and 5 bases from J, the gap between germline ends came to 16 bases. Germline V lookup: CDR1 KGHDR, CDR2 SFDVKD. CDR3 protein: CATSDLLSPGQNNEQFF. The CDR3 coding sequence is TGTGCCACCAGTGATTTGCTGTCTCCAGGGCAGAACAATGAGCAGTTCTTC.

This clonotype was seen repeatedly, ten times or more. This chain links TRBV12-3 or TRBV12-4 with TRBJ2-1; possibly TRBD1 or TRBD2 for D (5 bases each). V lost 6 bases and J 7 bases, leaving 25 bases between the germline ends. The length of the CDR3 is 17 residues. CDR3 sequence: CASSSGPGRAWGNEQFF. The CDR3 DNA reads TGTGCCAGCAGCTCGGGCCCCGGTCGGGCTTGGGGGAATGAGCAGTTCTTC.

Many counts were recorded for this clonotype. The CDR3: CSAERDRNSPLHF. The CDR3 DNA reads as TGCAGTGCCGAACGTGACAGGAATTCACCCCTCCACTTT. The J gene is TRBJ1-6, the V gene TRBV20-1, with a possible D match to TRBD1 (6 bases). The CDR3 is 13 amino acids. Deletions cut 6 bases from V and 7 bases from J, with 13 bases between. Germline-derived CDR1 and CDR2 are DFQATT and SNEGSKA (reference sequence).

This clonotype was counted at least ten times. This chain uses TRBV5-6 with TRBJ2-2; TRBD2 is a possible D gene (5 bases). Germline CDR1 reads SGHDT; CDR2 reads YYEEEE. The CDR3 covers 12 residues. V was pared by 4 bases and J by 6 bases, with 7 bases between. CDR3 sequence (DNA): TGTGCCAGCAGCCCAGCGGCCGGGGAGCTGTTTTTT. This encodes CASSPAAGELFF.

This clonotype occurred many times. The CDR3 is CASSIAGGPSYEQYF. The CDR3 DNA sequence: TGTGCCAGTAGTATAGCGGGAGGGCCCTCCTACGAGCAGTACTTC. The rearrangement links TRBV19 to TRBJ2-7, with 8 bases aligning to TRBD2. This CDR3 region has 15 residues. V gave up 1 base and J gave up 0 bases; unmatched junction bases: 2. Germline assignment: CDR1 LNHDA and CDR2 SQIVND (reference sequence). Full variable domain (rest looked up from reference TRBV19 and TRBJ2-7): DGGITQSPKYLFRKEGQNVTLSCEQNLNHDAMYWYRQDPGQGLRLIYYSQIVNDFQKGDIAEGYSVSREKKESFPLTVTSAQKNPTAFYLCASSIAGGPSYEQYFGPGTRLTVT.

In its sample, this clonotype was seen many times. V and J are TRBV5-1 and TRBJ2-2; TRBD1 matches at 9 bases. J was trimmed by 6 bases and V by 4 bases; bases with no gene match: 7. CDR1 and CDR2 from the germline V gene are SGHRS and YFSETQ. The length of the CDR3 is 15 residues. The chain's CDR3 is CASSPTGGAAGELFF. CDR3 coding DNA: TGCGCCAGCAGCCCTACAGGGGGCGCGGCCGGGGAGCTGTTTTTT.

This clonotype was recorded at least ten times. This CDR3 is CASSGQTNTGELFF. CDR3 coding DNA: TGTGCCAGCAGCGGACAGACGAACACCGGGGAGCTGTTTTTT. The chain links TRBV11-2 to TRBJ2-2; D is perhaps TRBD1 (6 bases). CDR1 and CDR2 (germline): SGHAT, FQNNGV. The CDR3 is 14 amino acids. Trimming left V 5 bases short and J 0 bases short, with 7 bases between.

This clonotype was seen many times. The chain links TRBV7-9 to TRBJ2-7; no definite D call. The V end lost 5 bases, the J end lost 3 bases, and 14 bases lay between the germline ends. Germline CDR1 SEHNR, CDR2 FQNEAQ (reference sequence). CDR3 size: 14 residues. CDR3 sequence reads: CASSDDINYYEQYF. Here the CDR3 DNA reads TGTGCCAGCAGCGACGACATTAATTACTACGAGCAGTACTTC.

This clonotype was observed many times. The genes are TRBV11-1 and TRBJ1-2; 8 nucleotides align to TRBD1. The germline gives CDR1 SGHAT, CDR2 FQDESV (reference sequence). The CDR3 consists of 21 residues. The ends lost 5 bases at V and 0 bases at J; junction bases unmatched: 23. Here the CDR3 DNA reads TGTGCCAGCAGCCCTTTCCGGGGGGGCCGGGACAGGACCCCCACTAACTATGGCTACACCTTC. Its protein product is CASSPFRGGRDRTPTNYGYTF.

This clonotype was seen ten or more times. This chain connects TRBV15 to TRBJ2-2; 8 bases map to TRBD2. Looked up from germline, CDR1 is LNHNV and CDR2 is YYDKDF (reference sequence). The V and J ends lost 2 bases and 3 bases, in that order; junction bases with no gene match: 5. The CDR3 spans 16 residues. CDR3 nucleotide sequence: TGTGCCACCAGCAGAAGCGGGGGCATGGACACCGGGGAGCTGTTTTTT. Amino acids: CATSRSGGMDTGELFF.

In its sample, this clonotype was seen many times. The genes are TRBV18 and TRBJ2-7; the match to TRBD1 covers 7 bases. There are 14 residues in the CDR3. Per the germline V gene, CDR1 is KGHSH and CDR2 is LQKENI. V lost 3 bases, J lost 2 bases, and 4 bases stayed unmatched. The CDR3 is CASSPVGQAYEQYF. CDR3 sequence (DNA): TGTGCCAGCTCACCGGTAGGACAGGCCTACGAGCAGTACTTC.

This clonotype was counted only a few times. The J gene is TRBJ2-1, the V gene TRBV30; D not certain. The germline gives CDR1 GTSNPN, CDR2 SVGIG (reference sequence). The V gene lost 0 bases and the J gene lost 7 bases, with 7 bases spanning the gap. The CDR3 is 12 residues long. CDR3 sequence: CAWSVLWNEQFF. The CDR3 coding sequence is TGTGCCTGGAGTGTACTATGGAATGAGCAGTTCTTC.

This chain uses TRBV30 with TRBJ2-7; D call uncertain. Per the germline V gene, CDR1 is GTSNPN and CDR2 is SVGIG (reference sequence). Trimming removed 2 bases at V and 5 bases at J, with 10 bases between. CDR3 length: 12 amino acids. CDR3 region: CAWSPLPHEQYF. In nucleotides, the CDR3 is TGTGCCTGGAGTCCTCTCCCCCACGAGCAGTACTTC.